Below, 5 T cell receptor beta chains from the same sample are listed, as sequenced in a study of shared clonotypes between healthy human individuals. This table comes from immunoSEQ multiplex PCR, and its TCRdb copy is limited to in-frame clones, with some not included. This sample has about 450,000 clones, with around 79% found just once. The source material was PBMCs. Receptor source: a woman between 40 and 55 years old in good health. Some clones in this sample may be carry-over from other donors' samples.

The chain has TRBV7-9 and TRBJ1-5; 7 positions agree with TRBD1. The germline gives CDR1 SEHNR, CDR2 FQNEAQ (reference sequence). Unmatched junction bases numbered 12, after V lost 4 bases and J lost 0 bases. This CDR3 is built from 18 residues. The CDR3 region has the DNA TGTGCCAGCAGCTCGGGGGACAGAGGCCAATATAGCAATCAGCCCCAGCATTTT. As protein: CASSSGDRGQYSNQPQHF.

The V call is TRBV18, the J call TRBJ1-1; the D is unclear. Germline-derived CDR1 and CDR2 are KGHSH and LQKENI. The CDR3 is made up of 17 amino acids. The V gene lost 0 bases and the J gene lost 2 bases, with 16 bases spanning the gap. The CDR3 spells CASSPPGFQWANTEAFF. The CDR3 coding sequence is TGTGCCAGCTCACCACCGGGATTTCAGTGGGCCAACACTGAAGCTTTCTTT.

The rearrangement joins TRBV28 to TRBJ1-1, with D unclear. Germline V gives CDR1 MDHEN, CDR2 SYDVKM. This CDR3 spans 12 amino acids. The V end was cut by 2 bases, the J end by 8 bases, with 9 bases between. The CDR3 nucleotides read TGTGCCAGCAGTTTAAATTCGGCAGAAGCTTTCTTT. Translated: CASSLNSAEAFF.

This clone has a handful of counts. This chain links TRBV30 with TRBJ1-2; D gene uncertain. V dropped 3 bases and J dropped 1 base, with 9 bases sitting between them. The CDR3 contains 13 residues. The germline CDR1 and CDR2 sequences are GTSNPN and SVGIG (reference sequence). CDR3 coding DNA: TGTGCCTGGAGCTCGGGTAGTAACTATGGCTACACCTTC. Translated: CAWSSGSNYGYTF. Full variable domain (missing parts from reference TRBV30 and TRBJ1-2): SQTIHQWPATLVQPVGSPLSLECTVEGTSNPNLYWYRQAAGRGLQLLFYSVGIGQISSEVPQNLSASRPQDRQFILSSKKLLLSDSGFYLCAWSSGSNYGYTFGSGTRLTVV.

The chain couples TRBV4-2 to TRBJ2-7; possibly TRBD1 or TRBD2 for D (5 bases each). The V and J ends lost 4 bases and 3 bases respectively, with 16 bases between them. CDR1 is LGHNA, CDR2 YNFKEQ, per germline. This CDR3 is 15 amino acids long. DNA of the CDR3: TGTGCCAGCAGCCTTGAAGCCGGGACCAGCTACGAGCAGTACTTC. Its translation: CASSLEAGTSYEQYF.